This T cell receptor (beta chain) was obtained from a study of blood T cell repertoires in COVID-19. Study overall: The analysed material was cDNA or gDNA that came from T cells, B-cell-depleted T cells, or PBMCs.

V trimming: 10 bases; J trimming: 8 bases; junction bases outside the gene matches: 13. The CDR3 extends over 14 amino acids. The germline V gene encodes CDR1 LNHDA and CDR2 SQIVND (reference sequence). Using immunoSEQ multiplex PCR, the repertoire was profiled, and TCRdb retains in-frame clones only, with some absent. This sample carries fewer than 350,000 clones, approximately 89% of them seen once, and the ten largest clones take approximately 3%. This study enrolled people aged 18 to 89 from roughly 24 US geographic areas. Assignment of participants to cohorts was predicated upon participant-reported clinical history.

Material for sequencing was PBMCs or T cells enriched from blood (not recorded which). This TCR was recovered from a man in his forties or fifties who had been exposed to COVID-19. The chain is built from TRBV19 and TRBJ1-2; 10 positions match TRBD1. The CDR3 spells CATSSDRGLLGYTF. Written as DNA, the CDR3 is TGTGCCACCTCGTCTGACAGGGGGCTTCTAGGCTACACCTTC.